Listed below are T cell receptor beta chains from one sample, sequenced in a study of blood T cells in healthy people across ages. TCRdb re-called the 5' RACE reads with MiXCR, one entry per CDR3 protein. Of 1,300,000 or so distinct CDR3 sequences listed, approximately 60% are singletons. Sequenced sample: blood. These receptors all stem from a man aged 18 to 35 in good health. The CDR3 runs from the conserved cysteine through the conserved F or W. Fields, in order: V gene, D gene, J gene, clone size, CDR3 protein, CDR3 DNA. D genes are given only for firm matches. Some rows mark clone size as missing; the rest say once, few, many or name a class of expanded clone.

V gene: TRBV5-1; D gene: NA; J gene: TRBJ1-1; clone size: NA; CDR3 protein: CASSLDVGGSEAFF; CDR3 DNA: TGCGCCAGCAGCTTGGACGTCGGGGGATCTGAAGCTTTCTTT
V gene: TRBV29-1; D gene: TRBD1; J gene: TRBJ2-5; clone size: NA; CDR3 protein: CSGGQGLETQYF; CDR3 DNA: TGCAGCGGCGGACAGGGTCTAGAGACCCAGTACTTC
V gene: TRBV27; D gene: NA; J gene: TRBJ1-4; clone size: NA; CDR3 protein: CASSDQQGEEKLFF; CDR3 DNA: TGTGCCAGCAGCGACCAGCAAGGCGAAGAAAAACTGTTTTTT
V gene: TRBV10-3; D gene: NA; J gene: TRBJ2-2; clone size: NA; CDR3 protein: CAVQGRGRTGELFF; CDR3 DNA: TGTGCCGTTCAGGGGCGGGGGCGCACCGGGGAGCTGTTTTTT
V gene: TRBV12-5; D gene: TRBD1; J gene: TRBJ1-2; clone size: NA; CDR3 protein: CASGSGTGLSNYGYTF; CDR3 DNA: TGTGCTAGTGGTTCCGGGACAGGCCTTTCTAACTATGGCTACACCTTC
V gene: TRBV29-1; D gene: TRBD2; J gene: TRBJ2-3; clone size: NA; CDR3 protein: CSGHLAGGGTDTQYF; CDR3 DNA: TGCAGCGGCCACCTAGCGGGGGGGGGCACAGATACGCAGTATTTT
V gene: TRBV4-2; D gene: TRBD2; J gene: TRBJ2-4; clone size: NA; CDR3 protein: CASSQGGGDNIQYF; CDR3 DNA: TGTGCCAGCAGCCAGGGGGGGGGAGATAACATTCAGTACTTC
V gene: TRBV4-2; D gene: NA; J gene: TRBJ2-1; clone size: NA; CDR3 protein: CASSQESRLAGENEQFF; CDR3 DNA: TGTGCCAGCAGCCAAGAAAGTCGGCTAGCAGGGGAGAATGAGCAGTTCTTC
V gene: TRBV12-5; D gene: TRBD2; J gene: TRBJ2-1; clone size: NA; CDR3 protein: CASGLRTSGDNYNEQFF; CDR3 DNA: TGTGCTAGTGGTTTGCGGACTAGCGGGGATAACTACAATGAGCAGTTCTTC
V gene: TRBV29-1; D gene: NA; J gene: TRBJ2-3; clone size: few; CDR3 protein: CSAGLVSDTQYF; CDR3 DNA: TGCAGCGCTGGCCTTGTCTCAGATACGCAGTATTTT
V gene: TRBV29-1; D gene: NA; J gene: TRBJ1-2; clone size: few; CDR3 protein: CSVDEGTGYTF; CDR3 DNA: TGCAGCGTTGACGAGGGGACTGGCTACACCTTC
V gene: TRBV6-1; D gene: NA; J gene: TRBJ1-6; clone size: once; CDR3 protein: CASSELGSGSPLHF; CDR3 DNA: TGTGCCAGCAGTGAATTGGGTAGTGGTTCACCCCTCCACTTT
V gene: TRBV5-1; D gene: NA; J gene: TRBJ1-2; clone size: once; CDR3 protein: CASSKMTGTNYGYTF; CDR3 DNA: TGCGCCAGCAGCAAGATGACAGGCACTAACTATGGCTACACCTTC
V gene: TRBV20-1; D gene: NA; J gene: TRBJ1-5; clone size: few; CDR3 protein: CSAPSGGRTNQPQHF; CDR3 DNA: TGCAGTGCTCCTTCGGGGGGCCGAACTAATCAGCCCCAGCATTTT
V gene: TRBV7-8; D gene: NA; J gene: TRBJ2-3; clone size: once; CDR3 protein: CASTLQLTLDTQYF; CDR3 DNA: TGTGCCAGCACCCTGCAGCTCACACTCGATACGCAGTATTTT
V gene: TRBV12-3/TRBV12-4; D gene: TRBD2; J gene: TRBJ2-2; clone size: NA; CDR3 protein: CASSFRGAGELFF; CDR3 DNA: TGTGCCAGCAGTTTTCGGGGGGCCGGGGAGCTGTTTTTT
V gene: TRBV27; D gene: NA; J gene: TRBJ2-7; clone size: NA; CDR3 protein: CASSLSGPLYNEQYF; CDR3 DNA: TGTGCCAGCAGTTTATCGGGACCGCTCTACAACGAGCAGTACTTC
V gene: TRBV15; D gene: TRBD1; J gene: TRBJ2-5; clone size: few; CDR3 protein: CATSRMGQGGQETQYF; CDR3 DNA: TGTGCCACCAGCAGGATGGGACAGGGTGGACAAGAGACCCAGTACTTC
V gene: TRBV20-1; D gene: TRBD1; J gene: TRBJ1-2; clone size: once; CDR3 protein: CSARGVRGGPNYGYTF; CDR3 DNA: TGCAGTGCTAGAGGCGTCCGAGGGGGCCCTAACTATGGCTACACCTTC
V gene: TRBV14; D gene: TRBD2; J gene: TRBJ2-5; clone size: NA; CDR3 protein: CASSRTSYGQYF; CDR3 DNA: TGTGCCAGCAGCCGGACTAGTTACGGGCAGTACTTC
V gene: TRBV12-3/TRBV12-4; D gene: NA; J gene: TRBJ2-7; clone size: NA; CDR3 protein: CASSWGAHEQYF; CDR3 DNA: TGTGCCAGCAGTTGGGGGGCCCATGAGCAGTACTTC
V gene: TRBV19; D gene: NA; J gene: TRBJ1-5; clone size: NA; CDR3 protein: CASSEPGLRVQPQHF; CDR3 DNA: TGTGCCAGTAGTGAACCGGGACTACGGGTTCAGCCCCAGCATTTT
V gene: TRBV12-3/TRBV12-4; D gene: TRBD1; J gene: TRBJ2-7; clone size: NA; CDR3 protein: CASSPLRGQSSYEQYF; CDR3 DNA: TGTGCCAGCAGTCCACTAAGGGGACAGTCCTCCTACGAGCAGTACTTC
V gene: TRBV6-5; D gene: NA; J gene: TRBJ2-3; clone size: NA; CDR3 protein: CASSYEVTDTQYF; CDR3 DNA: TGTGCCAGCAGTTACGAGGTTACAGATACGCAGTATTTT
V gene: TRBV4-1; D gene: NA; J gene: TRBJ1-5; clone size: NA; CDR3 protein: CASSQVGTGGNQPQHF; CDR3 DNA: TGCGCCAGCAGCCAAGTTGGTACGGGGGGCAATCAGCCCCAGCATTTT
V gene: TRBV7-9; D gene: TRBD1; J gene: TRBJ2-5; clone size: NA; CDR3 protein: CASSDRDSRQETQYF; CDR3 DNA: TGTGCCAGCAGCGACCGGGACAGCCGCCAAGAGACCCAGTACTTC
V gene: TRBV15; D gene: NA; J gene: TRBJ2-1; clone size: few; CDR3 protein: CATSRVGGNEQFF; CDR3 DNA: TGTGCCACCAGCAGAGTCGGGGGAAATGAGCAGTTCTTC
V gene: TRBV4-1; D gene: TRBD2; J gene: TRBJ2-1; clone size: NA; CDR3 protein: CASSQDRTGTRRPNEQFF; CDR3 DNA: TGCGCCAGCAGCCAAGACCGGACCGGGACTAGAAGGCCAAATGAGCAGTTCTTC
V gene: TRBV14; D gene: NA; J gene: TRBJ2-6; clone size: NA; CDR3 protein: CASSQDRRASGANVLTF; CDR3 DNA: TGTGCCAGCAGCCAAGATCGGAGGGCTTCAGGGGCCAACGTCCTGACTTTC
V gene: TRBV7-2; D gene: NA; J gene: TRBJ2-1; clone size: NA; CDR3 protein: CAGSLQYNEQFF; CDR3 DNA: TGTGCCGGCAGCCTACAGTACAATGAGCAGTTCTTC
V gene: TRBV25-1; D gene: TRBD2; J gene: TRBJ2-5; clone size: NA; CDR3 protein: CASSEFGAGVSETQYF; CDR3 DNA: TGTGCCAGCAGTGAATTTGGAGCGGGAGTATCTGAGACCCAGTACTTC
V gene: TRBV4-1; D gene: NA; J gene: TRBJ1-1; clone size: NA; CDR3 protein: CASSQVGYTEAFF; CDR3 DNA: TGCGCCAGCAGCCAAGTAGGTTACACTGAAGCTTTCTTT
V gene: TRBV6-4; D gene: TRBD2; J gene: TRBJ2-7; clone size: once; CDR3 protein: CASSNAPWGGIMCYEQYF; CDR3 DNA: TGTGCCAGCAGTAACGCCCCCTGGGGGGGAATTATGTGCTACGAGCAGTACTTC
V gene: TRBV27; D gene: NA; J gene: TRBJ2-2; clone size: NA; CDR3 protein: CASSHRGGGELFF; CDR3 DNA: TGTGCCAGCAGCCACAGGGGAGGCGGGGAGCTGTTTTTT
V gene: TRBV12-3/TRBV12-4; D gene: TRBD1; J gene: TRBJ2-3; clone size: NA; CDR3 protein: CASSRGTGPTDGDTQYF; CDR3 DNA: TGTGCCAGCAGTCGTGGGACAGGCCCCACCGATGGAGATACGCAGTATTTT
V gene: TRBV12-3/TRBV12-4; D gene: TRBD2; J gene: TRBJ2-1; clone size: NA; CDR3 protein: CASSPSTSDDEQFF; CDR3 DNA: TGTGCCAGCAGTCCCTCGACTAGCGACGATGAGCAGTTCTTC
V gene: TRBV7-2; D gene: NA; J gene: TRBJ1-2; clone size: NA; CDR3 protein: CASSLEALAGYTF; CDR3 DNA: TGTGCCAGCAGCTTAGAGGCGCTGGCTGGCTACACCTTC
V gene: TRBV4-2; D gene: NA; J gene: TRBJ2-1; clone size: NA; CDR3 protein: CASSSEPVSYNEQFF; CDR3 DNA: TGTGCCAGCAGCTCAGAACCGGTCTCCTACAATGAGCAGTTCTTC
V gene: TRBV4-2; D gene: NA; J gene: TRBJ2-7; clone size: NA; CDR3 protein: CASSQVVGEPHEQYF; CDR3 DNA: TGTGCCAGCAGCCAAGTTGTAGGGGAACCCCACGAGCAGTACTTC
V gene: TRBV20-1; D gene: NA; J gene: TRBJ2-4; clone size: once; CDR3 protein: CSAKGGRDEAKNIQYF; CDR3 DNA: TGCAGTGCGAAGGGTGGCAGGGATGAGGCCAAAAACATTCAGTACTTC
V gene: TRBV20-1; D gene: TRBD1; J gene: TRBJ1-1; clone size: few; CDR3 protein: CSAIPTGTTEAFF; CDR3 DNA: TGCAGTGCCATTCCGACAGGGACCACTGAAGCTTTCTTT